The entry that follows covers one TCR beta chain sequence. Its antigen is not identified. The sample belongs to a study of cytomegalovirus exposure and HLA in healthy donors. Study-wide points: Most TCR sequences proved rare, with some public TCRs found in many donors. Cytomegalovirus status, reportedly, was diagnosed with high specificity and sensitivity by the classifier.

Deletions cut 5 bases from V and 7 bases from J, with 13 bases between. This CDR3 has 12 amino acids. The germline V gene has CDR1 SGHRS and CDR2 YFSETQ. The PCR contained 60 Vbeta and 13 Jbeta primers. Here immunoSEQ multiplex PCR was the method, and the copy in TCRdb shows in-frame clones only, minus some. Listed are 150,000 or so clones; approximately 1.6% falls within the top ten. The rearrangement links TRBV5-1 to TRBJ2-7; D might be TRBD1 (6 bases). This TCR came from a woman in her thirties or forties in good health and CMV-seropositive. Sequencing was done on a sample of PBMCs. For the CDR3, the DNA is TGCGCCAGCAGTAGAACTACAGGGGAGCAGTACTTC. This sequence encodes CASSRTTGEQYF.